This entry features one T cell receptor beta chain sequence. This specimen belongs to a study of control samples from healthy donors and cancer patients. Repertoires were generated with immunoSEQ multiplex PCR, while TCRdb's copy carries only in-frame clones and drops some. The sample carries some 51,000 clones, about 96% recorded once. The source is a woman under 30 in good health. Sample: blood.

CDR3 DNA sequence: TGTGCCAGCAGCTATACATTGTCCTACGAGCAGTACTTC. As protein: CASSYTLSYEQYF. This chain connects TRBV7-9 to TRBJ2-7; D is uncertain. The V gene lost 4 bases and the J gene lost 1 base, with 8 bases spanning the gap. In germline, CDR1 is SEHNR, CDR2 FQNEAQ (reference sequence). CDR3 length equals 13 residues.